This T cell receptor beta chain came from a study of blood T cell repertoires in COVID-19. Study-wide context: PBMCs, B-cell-depleted T cells, or T cells were the source of the cDNA or gDNA that made up the material.

This CDR3 has 9 amino acids. The germline CDR1 and CDR2 sequences are LGHDT and YNNKEL (reference sequence). V was cut by 11 bases and J by 8 bases, with 6 bases left in between. Authors' data handling: By means of reference gene primer amplification, nucleated cell counts were estimated. The table came from immunoSEQ multiplex PCR; TCRdb's copy has only in-frame clones and leaves some out. The V and J calls and clone size are taken from that table; D and trimming were inferred from the DNA. This repertoire shows over 200,000 clones, about 91% found once; its top ten account for approximately 2.6%. This TCR came from a person aged 18 to 35 with COVID-19, enrolled during active disease. The chain recombines TRBV3-1 (or the pseudogene TRBV3-2) with TRBJ1-4; D gene ambiguous. Sample: peripheral blood. This CDR3 reads CAPREKLFF. The CDR3, as DNA: TGTGCCCCGAGGGAAAAACTGTTTTTT.